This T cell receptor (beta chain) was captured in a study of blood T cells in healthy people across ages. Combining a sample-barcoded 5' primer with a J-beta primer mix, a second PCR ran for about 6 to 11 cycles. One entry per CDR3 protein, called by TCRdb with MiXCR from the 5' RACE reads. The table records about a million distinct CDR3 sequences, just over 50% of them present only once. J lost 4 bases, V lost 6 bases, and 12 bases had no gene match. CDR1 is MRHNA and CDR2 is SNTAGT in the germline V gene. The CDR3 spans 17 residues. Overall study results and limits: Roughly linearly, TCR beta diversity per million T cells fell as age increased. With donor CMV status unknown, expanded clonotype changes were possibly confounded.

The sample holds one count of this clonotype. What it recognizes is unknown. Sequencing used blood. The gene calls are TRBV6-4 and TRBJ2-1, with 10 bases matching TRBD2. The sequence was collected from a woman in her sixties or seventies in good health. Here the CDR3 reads CASSSPPSGRCYNEQFF. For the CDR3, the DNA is TGTGCCAGCAGCTCTCCCCCTAGCGGGAGATGTTACAATGAGCAGTTCTTC.